What follows is one T cell receptor beta chain and its context. Antigen specificity is unknown. These data come from a study of OX40 agonist ivuxolimab in advanced cancers. Across the whole study: Eligibility admitted prior anti-PD-1, anti-PD-L1 or anti-CTLA-4 therapy; roughly 40% had some.

Study-wide findings and caveats: Within 6 weeks, CD4+ and CD8+ blood T cells expanded clonally at 0.1 to 3.0 mg/kg.

The protocol was immunoSEQ multiplex PCR, while the TCRdb copy is restricted to in-frame clones and leaves out a portion. The sample includes approximately 68,000 clones, roughly 90% of them seen just once. V lost 5 bases to trimming and J lost 8 bases, with 16 bases between them. The CDR3 runs to 14 residues. CDR1 and CDR2 (germline): LNHNV, YYDKDF (reference sequence). The chain combines TRBV15 with TRBJ1-3, with unresolved D. The sample in question was CD4+ or CD8+ T cells sorted from blood, obtained in a trial of the OX40 agonist ivuxolimab. The source is an adult with an advanced solid tumor such as melanoma, head and neck, liver or kidney cancer. The CDR3 coding sequence is TGTGCCACCAGCCCCAGTCTTACAGAGGACACCATATATTTT. Protein product: CATSPSLTEDTIYF. Full variable domain (outside the CDR3, taken from reference TRBV15 and TRBJ1-3): DAMVIQNPRYQVTQFGKPVTLSCSQTLNHNVMYWYQQKSSQAPKLLFHYYDKDFNNEADTPDNFQSRRPNTSFCFLDIRSPGLGDTAMYLCATSPSLTEDTIYFGEGSWLTVV.